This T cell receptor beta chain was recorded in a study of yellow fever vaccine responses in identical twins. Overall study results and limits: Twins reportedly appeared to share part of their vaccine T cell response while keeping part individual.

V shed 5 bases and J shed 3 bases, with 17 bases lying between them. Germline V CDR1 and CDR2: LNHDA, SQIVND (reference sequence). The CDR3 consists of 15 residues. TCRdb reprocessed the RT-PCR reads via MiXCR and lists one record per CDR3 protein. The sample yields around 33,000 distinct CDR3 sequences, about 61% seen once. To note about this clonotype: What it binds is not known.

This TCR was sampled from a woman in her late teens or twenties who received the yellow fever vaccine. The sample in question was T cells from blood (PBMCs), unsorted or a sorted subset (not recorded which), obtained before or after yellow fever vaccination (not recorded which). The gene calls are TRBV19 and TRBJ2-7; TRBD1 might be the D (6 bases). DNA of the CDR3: TGTGCCAGTAGTCCGGCCGGGACATACTACTACGAGCAGTACTTC. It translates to CASSPAGTYYYEQYF.